This T cell receptor beta chain was observed in a study of the immune and genomic landscape of osteosarcoma (dated by TCRdb to 2018 to 2021). Broadly, across the study: The overall cohort comprised more than 40 pediatric and adult patients with high-grade osteosarcoma, with a median age at diagnosis of about 25 years (range 5-81). The cohort was enriched for poor-risk disease, as unfavorable pathologic response to standard therapy was shown in roughly 74% of the cohort and more than 65% of the cohort were deceased. In the overall cohort, 60% of patients were male, and roughly 75% had localized disease at diagnosis. Osteosarcoma specimens were profiled with whole genome, RNA and T-cell receptor sequencing plus immunohistochemistry and reverse phase protein arrays so that immunogenic potential could be defined. The osteosarcoma immunogenomic landscape was characterized by integrating TCR sequencing results with transcriptome, protein array and immunostaining data. An explanation for the limited clinical activity of immune checkpoint inhibitors in osteosarcoma was sought in the study. Each of a few patients provided a couple of samples from the same tumor site.

The CDR3 contains 13 residues, cysteine and phenylalanine counted. The only DNA kept is the CDR3, 39 bases in frame from the first base. V trim: 0 bases; J trim: 5 bases; unmatched bases: 0. Based on the germline V gene, the CDR1 and CDR2 sequences are MNHEY and SVGAGI. The ImmunoSEQ Assay (Adaptive Biotechnologies) was used to immunosequence the CDR3 regions of the TCR beta chain. From the authors' description of their analysis: The ImmunoSEQ Analyzer platform was used to export TCRB rearrangements, read counts, read proportions and gene usage. T-cell clonality was calculated from productive rearrangements as 1 minus Pielou's evenness. In the clonal space homeostasis analysis, clonotypes were grouped as rare, small, medium, large or hyperexpanded (0.01 to 1 of the repertoire). TCR productive clonality was compared across immune clusters C1, C2 and C3 using the Wilcoxon rank sum test. TCRdb mirrors the immuneACCESS table, restricted to in-frame sequences. Some clones are absent from its copies; in checked studies, under half trace to an unresolved V gene, and the reason for the others is unknown. From that table come the V and J calls and clone size; the DNA was used to work out D and trimming. Recorded for this sample are about 1,300 clones; around two thirds of them occurred a single time. The ten largest clones represent 35% to 45% of the sample.

This clone came up a few times. Its cognate antigen has yet to be identified. There are no base qualities to consult, and no much larger clone falls within one base. The full study reports these points: No statistical method determined sample size because osteosarcoma is rare and all possible samples were collected. Overall, productive TCR clonality was low, with a mean of 0.09 and a maximum of 0.3, which suggests limited clonal expansion of T cells. Higher TCR productive clonality was observed in the immune-hot C3 cluster than in the cold C1 cluster, although TCR productive clonality remained low overall. Rather than matched normal tissue, external data from normal skin and healthy peripheral blood provided the clonality benchmarks. In five cases, a single hyperexpanded clone dominated the repertoire, and each of these five cases had fewer than 100 T-cell clonotypes. Along with the frozen tumor specimens, matched blood was collected from just a couple of patients.

Specimens were post-treatment primary, local recurrence and metastasis tumors from poor-prognosis patients. Metastasis specimens were frozen resected lung metastases of osteosarcoma. The source of this sequence is a woman under 40 with osteosarcoma. The age is the age at diagnosis. The chain employs TRBV6-5 and TRBJ2-7; 8 bases in the middle match TRBD1. Source material: metastatic tumor tissue from the lung. The label giving this sample's cell subset or site can be read as: lung metastasis of osteosarcoma. The DNA reads TGTGCCAGCAGTTACTCGGGACAGGACGAGCAGTACTTC. It codes for CASSYSGQDEQYF.